The 25 T cell receptor beta chains below come from one sample, sequenced in a study of T cell changes during pregnancy in multiple sclerosis. Only in-frame clones appear in the TCRdb table, and some are missing; sequencing was by immunoSEQ multiplex PCR. The repertoire has 50,000 to 70,000 clones, just over 90% of them found once; the top ten carry over 1.5%. This specimen was peripheral blood, taken after pregnancy. All receptors derive from a female donor with multiple sclerosis, enrolled in a pregnancy study.

V and J are TRBV6-4 and TRBJ1-3; 11 bases are a match to TRBD1. Germline CDR1 and CDR2: MRHNA and SNTAGT. The CDR3 totals 16 residues. After removal of 0 bases from V and 5 bases from J, the junction contained 3 bases not matched to a gene. This chain's CDR3 is CASSDSGTGGRNTIYF. The CDR3 DNA sequence: TGTGCCAGCAGTGACTCGGGGACAGGGGGAAGAAACACCATATATTTT.

CDR3 in amino acids: CASKAGSYQPQHF. CDR3 bases: TGTGCCAGTAAGGCGGGGAGTTATCAGCCCCAGCATTTT. The chain combines TRBV19 with TRBJ1-5; D is undetermined. The CDR3 extends over 13 amino acids. Germline CDR1 LNHDA, CDR2 SQIVND (reference sequence). Deletions cut 7 bases from V and 5 bases from J, with 12 bases between. The entire variable domain, with the rest obtained from reference TRBV19 and TRBJ1-5, is as follows: DGGITQSPKYLFRKEGQNVTLSCEQNLNHDAMYWYRQDPGQGLRLIYYSQIVNDFQKGDIAEGYSVSREKKESFPLTVTSAQKNPTAFYLCASKAGSYQPQHFGDGTRLSIL.

The V call is TRBV18, the J call TRBJ1-1, with D possibly matching TRBD1 (5 bases). The V gene's germline CDR1 is KGHSH and CDR2 LQKENI. The CDR3 consists of 15 residues. V lost 5 bases and J lost 3, with 16 bases in between. DNA for the CDR3: TGTGCCAGCTCAACGACCCCCAGGGTGGACACTGAAGCTTTCTTT. Translation gives CASSTTPRVDTEAFF. The full variable domain, its missing parts supplied by reference TRBV18 and TRBJ1-1, is NAGVMQNPRHLVRRRGQEARLRCSPMKGHSHVYWYRQLPEEGLKFMVYLQKENIIDESGMPKERFSAEFPKEGPSILRIQQVVRGDSAAYFCASSTTPRVDTEAFFGQGTRLTVV.

The chain couples TRBV9 to TRBJ2-6; possible D gene TRBD2, 6 bases. This CDR3 is built from 16 residues. V lost 3 bases to trimming and J lost 0 bases, with 10 bases between them. Germline V gene sequence: CDR1 SGDLS, CDR2 YYNGEE. Here the CDR3 reads CASSATGGSGANVLTF. The CDR3 DNA sequence: TGTGCCAGCAGCGCCACCGGGGGCTCTGGGGCCAACGTCCTGACTTTC.

The chain has TRBV14 and TRBJ2-7; 7 nucleotides match TRBD1. Per the germline V gene, CDR1 is SGHDN and CDR2 is FVKESK. With V trimmed by 2 bases and J by 2 bases, 3 bases remained unmatched. The CDR3 length is 14 residues. This CDR3 is CASSQHRGAYEQYF. The CDR3 DNA reads as TGTGCCAGCAGCCAACACAGGGGTGCCTACGAGCAGTACTTC.

The chain carries TRBV11-2 and TRBJ2-7; D possibly corresponds to TRBD2 (6 bases). The ends were cut back, 3 bases at V and 3 bases at J, with 12 bases in the middle. Germline CDR1 reads SGHAT; CDR2 reads FQNNGV. CDR3 length: 14 residues. DNA for the CDR3: TGTGCCAGCAGCTTTGGGGGGACCGGCTACGAGCAGTACTTC. This gives the protein CASSFGGTGYEQYF.

This clone was observed a handful of times. The chain combines TRBV18 with TRBJ1-4; the D is unclear. CDR3 length: 19 amino acids. CDR1 is KGHSH and CDR2 is LQKENI in the germline V gene. The germline V and J ends were trimmed by 0 bases and 7 bases, with 24 bases remaining between them. The CDR3 sequence: CASSPPEASQAKISEKLFF. Written as DNA, the CDR3 is TGTGCCAGCTCACCACCGGAAGCCTCGCAGGCTAAAATTTCTGAAAAACTGTTTTTT.

The J gene is TRBJ2-3, the V gene TRBV19; 10 bases match TRBD2. J gave up 4 bases and V 3 bases, and 13 bases lay outside the gene matches. Germline lookup yields CDR1 LNHDA and CDR2 SQIVND (reference sequence). CDR3 length: 18 residues. The CDR3: CASSIPGLASGSADTQYF. CDR3 DNA sequence: TGTGCCAGTAGTATTCCAGGACTCGCTAGCGGGAGCGCAGATACGCAGTATTTT. Based on the CDR3 plus reference TRBV19 and TRBJ2-3, the full variable domain is DGGITQSPKYLFRKEGQNVTLSCEQNLNHDAMYWYRQDPGQGLRLIYYSQIVNDFQKGDIAEGYSVSREKKESFPLTVTSAQKNPTAFYLCASSIPGLASGSADTQYFGPGTRLTVL.

The CDR3 reads CASRSSSGTYNEQFF. CDR3 nucleotide sequence: TGTGCCAGCAGATCCTCTAGCGGAACCTACAATGAGCAGTTCTTC. This chain uses TRBV2 with TRBJ2-1, with 7 bases matching TRBD2. This CDR3 contains 15 residues. J gave up 2 bases and V 6 bases, and 7 bases lay outside the gene matches. Germline V lookup: CDR1 SNHLY, CDR2 FYNNEI. Using reference TRBV2 and TRBJ2-1 for the parts outside the CDR3, the full variable domain is EPEVTQTPSHQVTQMGQEVILRCVPISNHLYFYWYRQILGQKVEFLVSFYNNEISEKSEIFDDQFSVERPDGSNFTLKIRSTKLEDSAMYFCASRSSSGTYNEQFFGPGTRLTVL.

To note about this clone: Because the CDR3's place on the DNA is in doubt, the DNA is left out and the CDR3 is given as listed by TCRdb. The chain has TRBV12-1 and TRBJ2-2; TRBD1 is the table's D call, not checked against the DNA. TRBV12-1 is a pseudogene segment. The CDR3 has 18 residues if both end residues are counted. The CDR3 region is CASSFVAGGSPGTGELFF.

The chain employs TRBV19 and TRBJ2-2, with a tentative D call TRBD1 (5 bases). The CDR3 sequence is 13 residues long. The V gene's germline CDR1 is LNHDA and CDR2 SQIVND (reference sequence). V was clipped by 8 bases and J by 4 bases, with 11 bases between them. The CDR3 DNA sequence: TGTGCCAGTCTAGGGGTAGGCACCGGGGAGCTGTTTTTT. This translates into CASLGVGTGELFF.

The rearrangement links TRBV7-2 to TRBJ2-7; 9 bases line up with TRBD2. The CDR3 totals 14 residues. V was clipped by 0 bases and J by 6 bases; unmatched bases: 3. Germline-derived CDR1 and CDR2 are SGHTA and FQGNSA. The DNA for the CDR3 is TGTGCCAGCAGCTTAGCTAGCGGGAGCTTCGAGCAGTACTTC. Its protein product is CASSLASGSFEQYF.

The V gene is TRBV28, the J gene TRBJ2-7; possibly TRBD2 for D (5 bases). The V end lost 3 bases, the J end lost 9 bases, and 15 bases lay between the germline ends. The CDR3 length is 13 residues. Germline V lookup: CDR1 MDHEN, CDR2 SYDVKM. The chain's CDR3 is CASSFYFLRGQYF. CDR3 in DNA: TGTGCCAGCAGTTTTTACTTCCTACGGGGGCAGTACTTC.

V is TRBV6-6 and J is TRBJ1-2; D remains unclear. V was clipped by 7 bases and J by 0 bases, with 3 bases between them. Germline V gives CDR1 MNHNY, CDR2 SVGAGI (reference sequence). The CDR3 totals 11 residues. For the CDR3, the DNA is TGTGCCAGCACTTCTAACTATGGCTACACCTTC. It translates to CASTSNYGYTF.

The rearrangement uses TRBV6-1 and TRBJ1-5, with 8 bases aligning to TRBD1. The ends lost 2 bases at V and 4 bases at J; junction bases unmatched: 13. This CDR3 region has 18 residues. CDR1 is MNHNS, CDR2 SASEGT, per germline. The CDR3 is CASSEIVGQGAGNQPQHF. In DNA form, the CDR3 reads TGTGCCAGCAGTGAAATCGTAGGTCAGGGGGCTGGAAATCAGCCCCAGCATTTT.

This chain joins TRBV28 and TRBJ2-5; 9 nucleotides agree with TRBD2. Unmatched junction bases numbered 11, after V lost 5 bases and J lost 7 bases. Germline assignment: CDR1 MDHEN and CDR2 SYDVKM. The CDR3 extends over 15 amino acids. Written as DNA, the CDR3 is TGTGCCAGCAGTCCTGTTAGCGGGAGTCTCGGGACCCAGTACTTC. Translation gives CASSPVSGSLGTQYF. The full variable domain, in which reference TRBV28 and TRBJ2-5 provide the parts outside the CDR3, is DVKVTQSSRYLVKRTGEKVFLECVQDMDHENMFWYRQDPGLGLRLIYFSYDVKMKEKGDIPEGYSVSREKKERFSLILESASTNQTSMYLCASSPVSGSLGTQYFGPGTRLLVL.

This chain uses TRBV7-9 with TRBJ2-7; 7 bases are a match to TRBD1. Germline trimming cut 6 bases from V and 5 bases from J; bases unmatched to any gene: 10. The CDR3 totals 14 residues. The germline V gene encodes CDR1 SEHNR and CDR2 FQNEAQ (reference sequence). The CDR3 protein is CASRPTGMSDEQYF. Written as DNA, the CDR3 is TGTGCCAGCAGGCCGACAGGGATGAGCGACGAGCAGTACTTC.

The chain links TRBV21-1 to TRBJ2-7; the table's D call TRBD1 went unverified against the DNA. TRBV21-1 is flagged as a pseudogene. This CDR3 is 15 amino acids long. The CDR3 is CASSDRDREIYEQYF. The CDR3 DNA sequence: TGTGCCAGCAGCGACCGGGACAGGGAAATCTACGAGCAGTACTTC.

The chain recombines TRBV9 with TRBJ1-3; D is possibly TRBD1 (6 bases). The CDR3 has 15 amino acids. Trimming pared 0 bases from V and 2 bases from J, leaving 9 bases between. Germline CDR1 is SGDLS and CDR2 is YYNGEE. CDR3 nucleotide sequence: TGTGCCAGCAGCGTAGGGGCAGGGGCTGGAAACACCATATATTTT. It codes for CASSVGAGAGNTIYF.

The chain's CDR3 is CASSPGLSGVRVWEQYF. CDR3 nucleotides: TGTGCCAGCAGCCCAGGACTTTCGGGAGTACGGGTCTGGGAGCAGTACTTC. The chain recombines TRBV14 with TRBJ2-7; D may be TRBD2 (6 bases). V was trimmed by 4 bases and J by 7 bases, leaving 26 bases between them. Germline V gene sequence: CDR1 SGHDN, CDR2 FVKESK. This CDR3 comprises 17 residues.

The chain employs TRBV19 and TRBJ1-1, with 10 bases fitting TRBD1. V gave up 5 bases and J gave up 7 bases; unmatched junction bases: 7. CDR1 and CDR2 (germline): LNHDA, SQIVND (reference sequence). The CDR3 sequence is 14 residues long. The CDR3 sequence is CASSLGGQGGEAFF. In nucleotides, the CDR3 is TGTGCCAGTAGTCTCGGCGGACAGGGGGGTGAAGCTTTCTTT.

The chain uses TRBV4-3 and TRBJ2-1, with a weak D call TRBD2 (6 bases). Germline V gives CDR1 LGHNA, CDR2 YSLEER. V lost 0 bases, J lost 4 bases, and 16 bases lay in between. This CDR3 has 17 amino acids. The chain's CDR3 is CASSQDRAQGRYNEQFF. DNA for the CDR3: TGCGCCAGCAGCCAAGATCGGGCCCAAGGGAGGTACAATGAGCAGTTCTTC.

Only a few counts were recorded for this clone. The J gene is TRBJ1-1, the V gene TRBV7-6, with no clear D. V was trimmed by 1 base and J by 3 bases, leaving 18 bases between them. The CDR3 covers 17 residues. The germline gives CDR1 SGHVS, CDR2 FNYEAQ. The CDR3 coding sequence is TGTGCCAGCAGCTTAGTCTATAAAGGGAGTAGGGACACTGAAGCTTTCTTT. Translated, it gives CASSLVYKGSRDTEAFF. Drawing the rest from reference TRBV7-6 and TRBJ1-1, the complete variable domain is GAGVSQSPRYKVTKRGQDVALRCDPISGHVSLYWYRQALGQGPEFLTYFNYEAQQDKSGLPNDRFSAERPEGSISTLTIQRTEQRDSAMYRCASSLVYKGSRDTEAFFGQGTRLTVV.

The genes are TRBV28 and TRBJ2-6; D uncertain. The V gene lost 6 bases and the J gene lost 0 bases, with 6 bases spanning the gap. Germline V CDR1 and CDR2: MDHEN, SYDVKM. The CDR3 loop spans 14 amino acids. The CDR3 DNA follows: TGTGCCAGCAGCCCCCGCTCTGGGGCCAACGTCCTGACTTTC. Protein sequence: CASSPRSGANVLTF.

The chain combines TRBV7-9 with TRBJ2-5, with D tentatively TRBD2 (5 bases). CDR3 length equals 14 residues. Trimming removed 5 bases at V and 2 bases at J, with 12 bases between. Germline V gene sequence: CDR1 SEHNR, CDR2 FQNEAQ (reference sequence). CDR3 region: CASSQSGTQETQYF. The DNA for the CDR3 is TGTGCCAGCAGCCAAAGCGGTACACAAGAGACCCAGTACTTC.